A selection of T cell receptor beta chains follows, all from one sample in a study of blood T cell repertoires in COVID-19. The assay was immunoSEQ multiplex PCR, and TCRdb's table has in-frame clones only and misses some. The table shows tens of thousands of clones, with more than 80% occurring only once. Sequencing used peripheral blood. The receptors shown here come from a human donor with active COVID-19. The donor label of this sample is uncertain. Both conserved end residues are part of each CDR3. A D gene is named only where the DNA matches it firmly. Some rows have no size entry. The others give once, few or many, or a class for an expanded clone.

TRBD1,TRBV18,NA,TRBJ1-4,CASSRDRLATNEKLFF,TGTGCCAGCTCAAGGGACAGGCTTGCAACTAATGAAAAACTGTTTTTT
NA,TRBV28,once,TRBJ2-3,CASRRSTDTQYF,TGTGCCAGCAGGCGTAGCACAGATACGCAGTATTTT
NA,TRBV12-2,NA,TRBJ2-1,CASRFGLAGQFF,TGTGCAAGTCGCTTCGGCTTGGCGGGGCAGTTCTTC
NA,TRBV28,NA,TRBJ1-1,CASSLPAAETEAFF,TGTGCCAGCAGTTTACCTGCCGCAGAAACTGAAGCTTTCTTT
TRBD2,TRBV30,NA,TRBJ2-5,CAWRVWAGTSDSETQYF,TGTGCCTGGAGAGTGTGGGCCGGGACTAGCGACTCGGAGACCCAGTACTTC
NA,TRBV28,medium-sized,TRBJ1-2,CASSLDPGTPYGYTF,TGTGCCAGCAGTTTGGATCCGGGGACTCCCTATGGCTACACCTTC
TRBD2,TRBV6-2/TRBV6-3,NA,TRBJ2-2,CASSYETSGAITGELFF,TGTGCCAGCAGTTACGAGACTAGCGGAGCTATCACCGGGGAGCTGTTTTTT
NA,TRBV7-3,once,TRBJ2-5,CASSPTMAETQYF,TGTGCCAGCAGCCCCACGATGGCAGAGACCCAGTACTTC
NA,TRBV18,once,TRBJ1-3,CASSLSTVPGNTIYF,TGTGCCAGCTCACTCTCGACAGTTCCTGGAAACACCATATATTTT
NA,TRBV4-3,NA,TRBJ2-3,CASSQEGQFTDTQYF,TGCGCCAGCAGCCAAGAGGGCCAGTTCACAGATACGCAGTATTTT
NA,TRBV7-2,NA,TRBJ2-5,CASSITGLLQETQYF,TGTGCCAGCAGCATTACGGGACTCCTTCAAGAGACCCAGTACTTC
TRBD2,TRBV6-4,NA,TRBJ2-1,CASSVLAEGPYNEQFF,TGTGCCAGCAGTGTTCTAGCGGAGGGACCCTACAATGAGCAGTTCTTC
TRBD1,TRBV2,NA,TRBJ2-7,CASSPRDRVTYEQYF,TGTGCCAGCAGTCCCCGGGACAGGGTCACCTACGAGCAGTACTTC
TRBD1,TRBV4-3,NA,TRBJ1-4,CASSQPTGGGNEKLFF,TGCGCCAGCAGCCAACCTACAGGGGGAGGGAACGAAAAACTGTTTTTT